The subject of this entry is one TCR beta chain. Its antigen is unknown. This entry comes from a study of cytomegalovirus exposure and HLA in healthy donors. Regarding the study as a whole: In a later analysis, parvovirus B19, influenza, CMV and Epstein-Barr virus appeared linked to several top co-occurrence clusters. Earlier analysis yielded a pattern in which most TCR beta V segments were productive about 87% or about 30% of the time. Overall, approximately 150 TCR beta chains were annotated as cytomegalovirus-associated.

In the PCR, 60 Vbeta and 13 Jbeta primers were used. The repertoire was sequenced with immunoSEQ multiplex PCR; TCRdb's copy has only in-frame clones and lacks some. This sample has 85,000 to 120,000 clones, with 71% found just once. V dropped 5 bases and J dropped 0; count of bases not matched to a gene: 9. Per germline, CDR1 SGHVS and CDR2 FNYEAQ. The CDR3 is 17 amino acids. The sequence derives from a female donor in good health and CMV-seronegative. The rearrangement uses TRBV7-6 and TRBJ1-3; 8 positions agree with TRBD1. The sequenced material came from PBMCs. CDR3 in DNA: TGTGCCAGCAGCCCCGCCGGACAGGGATCCTCTGGAAACACCATATATTTT. Translation gives CASSPAGQGSSGNTIYF.